This T cell receptor beta chain derives from a study of blood T cell repertoires in COVID-19. Per germline, CDR1 LGHNA and CDR2 YNFKEQ. This CDR3 is built from 13 residues. V was cut by 1 base and J by 8 bases, with 11 bases left in between. TCRdb's copy holds only in-frame clones and misses some; the assay was immunoSEQ multiplex PCR. Of 100,000 to 150,000 clones in the sample, about 80% are singletons; the top ten hold around 6.6%. In its sample, this clone was seen a few times. The chain recombines TRBV4-2 with TRBJ1-2, with D possibly TRBD1 on 6 matching bases. The sequencing sample was made of peripheral blood. This TCR was recovered from a man between 65 and 79 years old with acute or convalescent COVID-19. The CDR3 nucleotides are TGTGCCAGCAGCCAAGCCGGGACATCGGGCTACACCTTC. Its translation: CASSQAGTSGYTF.